In this sample, the clone carrying this T cell receptor (beta chain) turned up a few times. What it binds is not known. The sample comes from a study of identical twins. Study-wide results and caveats: Invariant MAIT and iNKT cells are populations that could partly confound zero-insertion analyses.

CDR1 is SGHRS and CDR2 is YFSETQ in the germline V gene. This CDR3 comprises 14 residues. V shed 3 bases and J 6 bases; nucleotides not matched to a gene: 7. TCRdb used MiXCR to reprocess the 5' RACE reads, holding one entry per CDR3 protein. Of 1.5 million to 2 million distinct CDR3 sequences in the sample, 32% were seen once. This clonotype originated in a newborn girl in good health. The sample consisted of cord blood. The V gene is TRBV5-1, the J gene TRBJ1-1; TRBD1 matches at 8 bases. CDR3 in amino acids: CASSSVQGASEAFF. CDR3 coding DNA: TGCGCCAGCAGCTCGGTCCAGGGGGCGTCTGAAGCTTTCTTT.